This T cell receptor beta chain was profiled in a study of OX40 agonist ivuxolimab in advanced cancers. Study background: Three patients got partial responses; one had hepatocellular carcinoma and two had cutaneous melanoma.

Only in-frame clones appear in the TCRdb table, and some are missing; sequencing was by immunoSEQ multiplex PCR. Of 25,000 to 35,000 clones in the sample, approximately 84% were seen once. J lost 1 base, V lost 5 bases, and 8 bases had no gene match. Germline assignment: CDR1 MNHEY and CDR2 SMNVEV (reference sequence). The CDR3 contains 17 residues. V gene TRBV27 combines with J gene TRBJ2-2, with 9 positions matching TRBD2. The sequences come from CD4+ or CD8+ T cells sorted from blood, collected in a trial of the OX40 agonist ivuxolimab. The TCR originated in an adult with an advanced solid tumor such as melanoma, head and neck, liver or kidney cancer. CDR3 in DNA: TGTGCCAGCAGTGCCCCCACTAGCGGGTGGAACACCGGGGAGCTGTTTTTT. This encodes CASSAPTSGWNTGELFF.